Below, one TCR beta chain is given with its context. The antigen is undetermined. This record comes from a study of T cell repertoires and HLA-DP antigens. Study information: Transduced HeLa cells presented HLA-DP to CD4+ T cells. One alloantigen had ten groove amino acid differences from self, the other one.

The CDR3 totals 15 residues. Per the germline V gene, CDR1 is MDHEN and CDR2 is SYDVKM. V was shortened by 8 bases and J by 7 bases, with 21 bases between the two germline ends. CD4+ T cells were isolated untouched, roughly 98% pure. For pre-culture CD4+ samples, the target was a few hundred thousand T cell genomes. Sequencing was performed with immunoSEQ multiplex PCR; in TCRdb, only in-frame clones are kept and a portion is missing. The data contain approximately 110,000 clones, about 91% of them seen just once; the ten biggest clones take up under 0.35%. The chain uses TRBV28 and TRBJ1-5, with a possible D match to TRBD1 (5 bases). The receptor was isolated from a young woman in good health and CMV-seronegative. The sequenced sample was CD4+ T cells from PBMCs. The chain's CDR3 is CASYEQGQSGQPQHF. The CDR3, as DNA: TGTGCCAGCTACGAGCAGGGTCAATCAGGGCAGCCCCAGCATTTT.